This entry features one T cell receptor beta chain sequence. Here immunoSEQ multiplex PCR was the method, and the copy in TCRdb shows in-frame clones only, minus some. The sample carries roughly 140,000 clones, around nine tenths recorded once. Germline V CDR1 and CDR2: SGHNT, YYREEE (reference sequence). V lost 4 bases and J 4 bases, leaving 12 bases between the germline ends. The length of the CDR3 is 14 residues. The sample belongs to a study of blood T cell repertoires in COVID-19. The chain couples TRBV5-4 to TRBJ1-3; no clear D. Sequencing was done on a sample of peripheral blood. The sequence came from a woman aged 50 to 65 with acute or convalescent COVID-19. This chain's CDR3 is CASSPTSTGNTIYF. CDR3 nucleotides: TGTGCCAGCAGCCCGACATCGACCGGAAACACCATATATTTT.